Each of the 13 T cell receptor beta chains below was sequenced from the same sample in a study of monozygotic twins with inflammatory bowel disease. TCRdb reprocessed the 5' RACE reads and reports one entry per CDR3 protein, with no DNA. This listing includes approximately 120,000 distinct CDR3 sequences. The sample taken for sequencing was blood. The source is a human donor with ulcerative colitis or Crohn's disease, or a healthy co-twin of an affected twin (not recorded which).

The chain links TRBV6-5 to TRBJ2-5; TCRdb picks TRBD1, but there is no DNA to check that call. The CDR3 totals 17 residues. Germline lookup yields CDR1 MNHEY and CDR2 SVGAGI. CDR3: CASSYSRGQEYMETQYF.

The chain combines TRBV7-2 with TRBJ1-2; absent DNA, TCRdb's TRBD1 call cannot be checked. CDR3 length: 15 amino acids. Germline CDR1 is SGHTA and CDR2 is FQGNSA. The CDR3 here is CASSPQTGVGYGYTF.

V usage is TRBV11-2 and J usage is TRBJ2-7; the D gene TCRdb calls, TRBD1, cannot be checked with no DNA. Germline V gene lookup returns CDR1 SGHAT and CDR2 FQNNGV. The CDR3 runs 13 residues. The CDR3 here is CASSLTGLNEQYF.

J is TRBJ2-5 and V is TRBV11-1; TCRdb proposes TRBD1, but this gene call is untestable without DNA. The CDR3 has 13 amino acids. Germline CDR1 SGHAT, CDR2 FQDESV (reference sequence). This CDR3 reads CASSSAPQETQYF.

The gene calls are TRBV7-2 and TRBJ1-2; TCRdb's assignment of TRBD1 cannot be checked, as there is no DNA. The CDR3 spans 14 residues. Germline V CDR1 and CDR2: SGHTA, FQGNSA. The CDR3 loop is CASSLLTGNYGYTF.

The rearrangement links TRBV6-5 to TRBJ1-5; TCRdb gives TRBD1 as the D gene, but with no DNA this cannot be confirmed. The CDR3 is made up of 17 amino acids. From germline, CDR1 is MNHEY and CDR2 SVGAGI. The CDR3 protein is CASRYHEAGGTNQPQHF.

The chain is built from TRBV28 and TRBJ2-1; with no DNA, the TCRdb D assignment of TRBD1 cannot be verified. Germline V CDR1 and CDR2: MDHEN, SYDVKM. This CDR3 is built from 14 residues. The CDR3 protein is CASTQSGGGNEQFF.

The gene calls are TRBV12-5 and TRBJ2-7; absent DNA, TCRdb's TRBD1 call cannot be checked. Germline lookup yields CDR1 LGHNT and CDR2 FRNRAP. CDR3 length: 13 residues. This CDR3 reads CASGQDLAYEQYF. Full variable domain (missing parts from reference TRBV12-5 and TRBJ2-7): DARVTQTPRHKVTEMGQEVTMRCQPILGHNTVFWYRQTMMQGLELLAYFRNRAPLDDSGMPKDRFSAEMPDATLATLKIQPSEPRDSAVYFCASGQDLAYEQYFGPGTRLTVT.

The gene calls are TRBV28 and TRBJ2-7; TCRdb designates TRBD2, a call that cannot be tested without DNA. The CDR3 is 16 amino acids. Germline lookup yields CDR1 MDHEN and CDR2 SYDVKM. CDR3 residues: CASSETSGRALREQYF.

The rearrangement uses TRBV20-1 and TRBJ2-7. The CDR3 is 12 residues long. Per the germline V gene, CDR1 is DFQATT and CDR2 is SNEGSKA (reference sequence). CDR3 sequence reads: CSASRLIGEQYF.

The chain couples TRBV5-1 to TRBJ1-5; as DNA is missing, the TRBD1 call by TCRdb cannot be tested. Germline assignment: CDR1 SGHRS and CDR2 YFSETQ. The CDR3 length is 14 residues. This CDR3 reads CASSIGVSNQPQHF.

The chain has TRBV15 and TRBJ2-7. The CDR3 runs to 14 residues. Germline CDR1 is LNHNV and CDR2 is YYDKDF (reference sequence). CDR3 protein: CATSRDRLTYEQYF.

The chain employs TRBV10-3 and TRBJ1-2; TCRdb's D call, TRBD1, is unchecked because there is no DNA. This CDR3 has 15 residues. Germline V lookup: CDR1 ENHRY, CDR2 SYGVKD. The CDR3 protein is CAISEGTGGAYGYTF.